Each of the 20 T cell receptor beta chains below was sequenced from the same sample in a study of cytomegalovirus exposure and HLA in healthy donors. The table came from immunoSEQ multiplex PCR; TCRdb's copy has only in-frame clones and leaves some out. The sample contains a few hundred thousand clones, roughly 84% of which appear only once. The material sequenced was PBMCs. The receptors were sampled from a young man in good health and CMV-seropositive.

This CDR3 is CSVASGDEKLFF. The CDR3 nucleotides are TGCAGCGTCGCCTCCGGGGATGAAAAACTGTTTTTT. This rearrangement joins TRBV29-1 to TRBJ1-4; the D is unclear. Germline V gene lookup returns CDR1 SQVTM and CDR2 ANQGSEA. V was pared by 6 bases and J by 6 bases, with 11 bases between. The CDR3 loop spans 12 amino acids.

This sequence joins TRBV5-1 and TRBJ2-1, with 7 bases identical to TRBD2. The CDR3 totals 15 residues. V shed 4 bases and J 8 bases; nucleotides not matched to a gene: 12. The germline gives CDR1 SGHRS, CDR2 YFSETQ. The CDR3 region has the DNA TGCGCCAGCAGCCCCTTTGCGGGAGAGGTCCATGAGCAGTTCTTC. Its translation is CASSPFAGEVHEQFF.

The chain recombines TRBV6-5 with TRBJ2-3, with D possibly TRBD2 on 6 matching bases. The CDR3 runs to 13 residues. The V gene's germline CDR1 is MNHEY and CDR2 SVGAGI. The V end lost 5 bases, the J end lost 6 bases, and 12 bases lay between the germline ends. The CDR3 DNA sequence: TGTGCCAGCAGTACGGGAGCTCCCGATACGCAGTATTTT. Its translation: CASSTGAPDTQYF.

The chain recombines TRBV9 with TRBJ1-3; D not certain. Trimming cost V 3 bases and J 0 bases, with 7 bases left between them. Germline V gene data show CDR1 as SGDLS and CDR2 as YYNGEE. The CDR3 is 14 amino acids. The CDR3 region is CASSDESSGNTIYF. The CDR3 coding sequence is TGTGCCAGCAGCGACGAAAGCTCTGGAAACACCATATATTTT.

The chain carries TRBV28 and TRBJ1-3; D is uncertain. Trimming removed 7 bases from V and 4 bases from J, with 17 bases in between. The CDR3 consists of 15 residues. Per the germline V gene, CDR1 is MDHEN and CDR2 is SYDVKM. Here the CDR3 reads CASTRSAGTGNTIYF. CDR3 DNA: TGTGCCAGCACTCGTTCGGCAGGAACAGGAAACACCATATATTTT.

The chain recombines TRBV9 with TRBJ2-2; D unclear. CDR1 is SGDLS and CDR2 is YYNGEE in the germline V gene. This CDR3 has 14 amino acids. V lost 0 bases to trimming and J lost 2 bases, with 5 bases between them. This chain's CDR3 is CASSVGPNTGELFF. The CDR3 coding sequence is TGTGCCAGCAGCGTAGGCCCCAACACCGGGGAGCTGTTTTTT.

This chain uses TRBV14 with TRBJ2-7, with a possible D match to TRBD2 (6 bases). Per the germline V gene, CDR1 is SGHDN and CDR2 is FVKESK. The V and J ends lost 3 bases and 6 bases respectively, with 21 bases between them. The CDR3 contains 16 residues. The chain's CDR3 is CASSHWDSPSSSEQYF. DNA for the CDR3: TGTGCCAGCAGCCATTGGGACTCCCCTTCTTCGAGCGAGCAGTACTTC. Based on the CDR3 plus reference TRBV14 and TRBJ2-7, the full variable domain is EAGVTQFPSHSVIEKGQTVTLRCDPISGHDNLYWYRRVMGKEIKFLLHFVKESKQDESGMPNNRFLAERTGGTYSTLKVQPAELEDSGVYFCASSHWDSPSSSEQYFGPGTRLTVT.

The chain recombines TRBV7-9 with TRBJ2-7; 7 bases agree with TRBD1. This CDR3 has 15 residues. V lost 6 bases and J lost 3; bases outside the gene matches: 11. In germline, CDR1 is SEHNR, CDR2 FQNEAQ (reference sequence). The CDR3 here is CASSRPGQRVYEQYF. CDR3 nucleotides: TGTGCCAGCAGTCGCCCGGGACAGAGAGTCTACGAGCAGTACTTC.

In this sample, this clone turned up a few times. The chain uses TRBV5-1 and TRBJ2-7, with a weak D call TRBD2 (5 bases). CDR3 length: 15 residues. Germline CDR1 reads SGHRS; CDR2 reads YFSETQ. The V end was cut by 0 bases, the J end by 4 bases, with 14 bases between. The CDR3 here is CASSLGQNLAYEQYF. CDR3 nucleotides: TGCGCCAGCAGCTTGGGGCAAAATTTAGCGTACGAGCAGTACTTC. Combining the CDR3 with reference TRBV5-1 and TRBJ2-7 gives the whole variable domain KAGVTQTPRYLIKTRGQQVTLSCSPISGHRSVSWYQQTPGQGLQFLFEYFSETQRNKGNFPGRFSGRQFSNSRSEMNVSTLELGDSALYLCASSLGQNLAYEQYFGPGTRLTVT.

This chain links TRBV27 with TRBJ1-2, with TRBD1 matching 7 bases. CDR1 MNHEY and CDR2 SMNVEV come from the germline V gene (reference sequence). The V segment lost 6 bases and the J segment 7 bases; nucleotides outside the gene matches: 8. This CDR3 region has 13 residues. CDR3 protein: CASSSNQGGGYTF. CDR3 in DNA: TGTGCCAGCAGCTCAAACCAGGGGGGTGGCTACACCTTC.

V and J are TRBV7-6 and TRBJ2-1; possible D gene TRBD2, 6 bases. The CDR3 covers 13 residues. Germline CDR1 SGHVS, CDR2 FNYEAQ. V was clipped by 1 base and J by 15 bases, with 16 bases between them. CDR3 in DNA: TGTGCCAGCAGCTTAGACGGGAGCGCGTTGTGGTTCTTC. This gives the protein CASSLDGSALWFF. The full variable domain, in which reference TRBV7-6 and TRBJ2-1 provide the parts outside the CDR3, is GAGVSQSPRYKVTKRGQDVALRCDPISGHVSLYWYRQALGQGPEFLTYFNYEAQQDKSGLPNDRFSAERPEGSISTLTIQRTEQRDSAMYRCASSLDGSALWFFGPGTRLTVL.

The chain is built from TRBV10-3 and TRBJ1-3; tentative D call: TRBD1 (5 bases). The length of the CDR3 is 15 residues. Germline V gene sequence: CDR1 ENHRY, CDR2 SYGVKD. V lost 3 bases and J 0 bases, leaving 9 bases between the germline ends. Written as DNA, the CDR3 is TGTGCCATCAGTGAACGGGGCTTCTCTGGAAACACCATATATTTT. Translated: CAISERGFSGNTIYF.

The rearrangement joins TRBV9 to TRBJ2-1, with 7 bases fitting TRBD2. Trimming cost V 4 bases and J 7 bases; bases outside gene matches: 11. Germline values: CDR1 SGDLS, CDR2 YYNGEE. The CDR3 is 15 residues long. The chain's CDR3 is CASSPPDHGGNEQFF. DNA of the CDR3: TGTGCCAGCAGCCCTCCGGACCACGGGGGGAATGAGCAGTTCTTC.

A few counts support this clone. The J gene is TRBJ2-1, the V gene TRBV5-4; 9 bases align to TRBD2. The germline CDR1 and CDR2 sequences are SGHNT and YYREEE (reference sequence). There are 15 residues in the CDR3. Germline trimming cut 3 bases from V and 2 bases from J; bases unmatched to any gene: 3. The CDR3 DNA reads as TGTGCCAGCAGCTATGGACTAGCGACCTACAATGAGCAGTTCTTC. Amino acids: CASSYGLATYNEQFF. Full variable domain (rest looked up from reference TRBV5-4 and TRBJ2-1): ETGVTQSPTHLIKTRGQQVTLRCSSQSGHNTVSWYQQALGQGPQFIFQYYREEENGRGNFPPRFSGLQFPNYSSELNVNALELDDSALYLCASSYGLATYNEQFFGPGTRLTVL.

The chain carries TRBV28 and TRBJ2-4; TRBD1 aligns across 9 bases. The germline CDR1 and CDR2 sequences are MDHEN and SYDVKM. CDR3 length equals 17 residues. V shed 2 bases, J shed 7 bases, and the junction held 12 bases outside the gene matches. The CDR3 here is CASSLNVGGQGLNIQYF. CDR3 nucleotide sequence: TGTGCCAGCAGTTTAAATGTCGGCGGACAGGGGCTGAACATTCAGTACTTC.

The rearrangement links TRBV28 to TRBJ2-7; unclear D gene. Germline loops: CDR1 MDHEN, CDR2 SYDVKM. The CDR3 spans 13 residues. Trimming pared 5 bases from V and 7 bases from J, leaving 15 bases between. CDR3 DNA sequence: TGTGCCAGCAGTCCGACTCCGACGCGGGAGCAGTACTTC. This codes for CASSPTPTREQYF.

The chain links TRBV29-1 to TRBJ2-3; D is perhaps TRBD2 (6 bases). This CDR3 contains 14 residues. CDR1 and CDR2 from the germline V gene are SQVTM and ANQGSEA. V was shortened by 3 bases and J by 1 base, with 11 bases between the two germline ends. DNA of the CDR3: TGCAGCGTTGATGGGCCGGGAGGCACAGATACGCAGTATTTT. Encoded protein: CSVDGPGGTDTQYF.

V gene TRBV28 combines with J gene TRBJ2-7; 10 nucleotides match TRBD2. The V gene's germline CDR1 is MDHEN and CDR2 SYDVKM. Trimming removed 7 bases from V and 5 bases from J; junction bases left unmatched: 8. CDR3 length equals 14 residues. CDR3 coding DNA: TGTGCCAGCACCGAAGCCAGCGGGGGGGACGAGCAGTACTTC. Its translation is CASTEASGGDEQYF.

The V call is TRBV12-5, the J call TRBJ2-5, with D unclear. CDR1 is LGHNT, CDR2 FRNRAP, per germline. The CDR3 is 18 residues long. V lost 5 bases, J lost 5 bases, and 27 bases lay in between. CDR3 loop: CASGEHRGHSLPVETQYF. CDR3 coding DNA: TGTGCTAGTGGTGAACACCGCGGTCACTCTCTACCAGTGGAGACCCAGTACTTC.

V usage is TRBV28 and J usage is TRBJ2-5; the match to TRBD2 covers 8 bases. Losses at the gene ends were 9 bases for V and 5 bases for J; bases not matched to a gene: 8. This CDR3 spans 13 amino acids. Germline lookup yields CDR1 MDHEN and CDR2 SYDVKM. CDR3 in amino acids: CASEPGLVETQYF. CDR3 sequence (DNA): TGTGCCAGTGAGCCGGGACTAGTGGAGACCCAGTACTTC.